The entry below describes one TCR beta chain. What it binds is not known. Germline CDR1 is SGDLS and CDR2 is YYNGEE. This CDR3 is 15 amino acids long. Between the trimmed V and J ends, which lost 0 bases and 1 base, there was a span of 10 bases. The data stem from a study of cytomegalovirus exposure and HLA in healthy donors. Study-level results: Most of the TCR beta V segments (in an earlier analysis) were productive either about 87% or about 30% of the time. Association of a missense DCLRE1C variant with TCR beta V- and J-gene trimming was reported in a later analysis. Cytomegalovirus association was listed for 164 TCR beta chains.

The PCR ran on 60 Vbeta and 13 Jbeta primers. Measured with immunoSEQ multiplex PCR; TCRdb has only the in-frame clones, and not every one. This sample has 150,000 to 180,000 clones, with around 68% found just once. V usage is TRBV9 and J usage is TRBJ1-1; D may be TRBD1 (6 bases). The sample taken for sequencing was PBMCs. The source is a man between 25 and 39 years old in good health and CMV-seronegative. The DNA of the CDR3 is TGTGCCAGCAGCGTAGGGGGGGGCTGGAACACTGAAGCTTTCTTT. This gives the protein CASSVGGGWNTEAFF.